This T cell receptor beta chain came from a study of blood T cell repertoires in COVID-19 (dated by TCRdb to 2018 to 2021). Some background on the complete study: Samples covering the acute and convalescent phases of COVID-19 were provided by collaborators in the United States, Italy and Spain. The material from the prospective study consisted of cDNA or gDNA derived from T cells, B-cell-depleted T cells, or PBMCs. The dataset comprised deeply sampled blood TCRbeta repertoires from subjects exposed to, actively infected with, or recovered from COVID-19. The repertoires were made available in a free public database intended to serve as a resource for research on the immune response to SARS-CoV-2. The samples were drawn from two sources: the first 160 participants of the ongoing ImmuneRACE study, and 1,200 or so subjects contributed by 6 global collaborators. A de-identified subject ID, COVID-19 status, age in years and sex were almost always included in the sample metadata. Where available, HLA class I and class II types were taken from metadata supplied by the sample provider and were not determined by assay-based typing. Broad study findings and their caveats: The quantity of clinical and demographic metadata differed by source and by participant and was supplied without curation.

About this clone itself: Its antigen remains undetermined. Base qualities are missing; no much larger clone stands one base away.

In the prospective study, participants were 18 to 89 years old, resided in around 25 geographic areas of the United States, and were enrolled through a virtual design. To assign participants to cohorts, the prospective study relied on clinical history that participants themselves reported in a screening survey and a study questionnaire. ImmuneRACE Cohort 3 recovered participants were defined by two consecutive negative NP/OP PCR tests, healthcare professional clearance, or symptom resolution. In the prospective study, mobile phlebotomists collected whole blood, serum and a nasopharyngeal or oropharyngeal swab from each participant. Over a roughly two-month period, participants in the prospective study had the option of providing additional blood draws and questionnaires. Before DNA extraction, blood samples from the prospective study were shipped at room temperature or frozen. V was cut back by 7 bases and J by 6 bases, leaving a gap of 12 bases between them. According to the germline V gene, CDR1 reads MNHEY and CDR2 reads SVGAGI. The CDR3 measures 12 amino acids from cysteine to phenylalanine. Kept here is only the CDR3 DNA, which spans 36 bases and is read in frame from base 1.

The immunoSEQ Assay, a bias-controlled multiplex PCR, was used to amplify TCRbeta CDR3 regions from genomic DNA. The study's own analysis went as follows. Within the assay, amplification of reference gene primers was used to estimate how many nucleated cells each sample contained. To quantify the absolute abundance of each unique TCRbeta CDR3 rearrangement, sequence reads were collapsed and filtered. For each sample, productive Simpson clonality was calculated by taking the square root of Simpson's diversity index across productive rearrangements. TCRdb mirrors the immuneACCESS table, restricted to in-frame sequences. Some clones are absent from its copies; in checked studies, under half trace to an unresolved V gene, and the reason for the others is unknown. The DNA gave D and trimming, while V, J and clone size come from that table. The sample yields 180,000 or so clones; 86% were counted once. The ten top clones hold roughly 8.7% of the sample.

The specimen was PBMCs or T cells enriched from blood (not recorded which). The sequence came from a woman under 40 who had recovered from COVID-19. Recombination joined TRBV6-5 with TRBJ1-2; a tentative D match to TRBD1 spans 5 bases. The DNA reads TGTGCCAGCAACCGGGGGGGAGATGGCTACACCTTC. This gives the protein CASNRGGDGYTF.